This TCR beta chain is drawn from a study of blood T cells in healthy people across ages. Study results and limitations: PBMCs were not sorted, which prevented a conclusive comparison of naive versus antigen-experienced cells. It was the long-lived donors that had more naive CD4+ cells and higher diversity than aged donors.

The use of a sample-barcoded 5' primer and a J-beta primer mix characterized a second PCR of roughly 6 to 12 cycles. TCRdb independently ran MiXCR on the 5' RACE reads; one entry per CDR3 protein. This sample yields fewer than 900,000 distinct CDR3 sequences, of which about 40% are seen a single time; less than 25% belongs to the top ten. The CDR3 runs 19 residues. Germline values: CDR1 MNHEY, CDR2 SVGEGT. The V and J ends lost 4 bases and 0 bases, in that order; junction bases with no gene match: 18. This clonotype occurred a few times. No antigen is known for it. The chain employs TRBV6-2 or TRBV6-3 and TRBJ2-7, with 7 bases aligning to TRBD1. Sequenced: blood. The clonotype originates from a woman in her fifties or sixties in good health. In nucleotides, the CDR3 is TGTGCCAGCAGTTCTAGTCTTTCCGGTGGGACAGCCTTCTCCTACGAGCAGTACTTC. It codes for CASSSSLSGGTAFSYEQYF.